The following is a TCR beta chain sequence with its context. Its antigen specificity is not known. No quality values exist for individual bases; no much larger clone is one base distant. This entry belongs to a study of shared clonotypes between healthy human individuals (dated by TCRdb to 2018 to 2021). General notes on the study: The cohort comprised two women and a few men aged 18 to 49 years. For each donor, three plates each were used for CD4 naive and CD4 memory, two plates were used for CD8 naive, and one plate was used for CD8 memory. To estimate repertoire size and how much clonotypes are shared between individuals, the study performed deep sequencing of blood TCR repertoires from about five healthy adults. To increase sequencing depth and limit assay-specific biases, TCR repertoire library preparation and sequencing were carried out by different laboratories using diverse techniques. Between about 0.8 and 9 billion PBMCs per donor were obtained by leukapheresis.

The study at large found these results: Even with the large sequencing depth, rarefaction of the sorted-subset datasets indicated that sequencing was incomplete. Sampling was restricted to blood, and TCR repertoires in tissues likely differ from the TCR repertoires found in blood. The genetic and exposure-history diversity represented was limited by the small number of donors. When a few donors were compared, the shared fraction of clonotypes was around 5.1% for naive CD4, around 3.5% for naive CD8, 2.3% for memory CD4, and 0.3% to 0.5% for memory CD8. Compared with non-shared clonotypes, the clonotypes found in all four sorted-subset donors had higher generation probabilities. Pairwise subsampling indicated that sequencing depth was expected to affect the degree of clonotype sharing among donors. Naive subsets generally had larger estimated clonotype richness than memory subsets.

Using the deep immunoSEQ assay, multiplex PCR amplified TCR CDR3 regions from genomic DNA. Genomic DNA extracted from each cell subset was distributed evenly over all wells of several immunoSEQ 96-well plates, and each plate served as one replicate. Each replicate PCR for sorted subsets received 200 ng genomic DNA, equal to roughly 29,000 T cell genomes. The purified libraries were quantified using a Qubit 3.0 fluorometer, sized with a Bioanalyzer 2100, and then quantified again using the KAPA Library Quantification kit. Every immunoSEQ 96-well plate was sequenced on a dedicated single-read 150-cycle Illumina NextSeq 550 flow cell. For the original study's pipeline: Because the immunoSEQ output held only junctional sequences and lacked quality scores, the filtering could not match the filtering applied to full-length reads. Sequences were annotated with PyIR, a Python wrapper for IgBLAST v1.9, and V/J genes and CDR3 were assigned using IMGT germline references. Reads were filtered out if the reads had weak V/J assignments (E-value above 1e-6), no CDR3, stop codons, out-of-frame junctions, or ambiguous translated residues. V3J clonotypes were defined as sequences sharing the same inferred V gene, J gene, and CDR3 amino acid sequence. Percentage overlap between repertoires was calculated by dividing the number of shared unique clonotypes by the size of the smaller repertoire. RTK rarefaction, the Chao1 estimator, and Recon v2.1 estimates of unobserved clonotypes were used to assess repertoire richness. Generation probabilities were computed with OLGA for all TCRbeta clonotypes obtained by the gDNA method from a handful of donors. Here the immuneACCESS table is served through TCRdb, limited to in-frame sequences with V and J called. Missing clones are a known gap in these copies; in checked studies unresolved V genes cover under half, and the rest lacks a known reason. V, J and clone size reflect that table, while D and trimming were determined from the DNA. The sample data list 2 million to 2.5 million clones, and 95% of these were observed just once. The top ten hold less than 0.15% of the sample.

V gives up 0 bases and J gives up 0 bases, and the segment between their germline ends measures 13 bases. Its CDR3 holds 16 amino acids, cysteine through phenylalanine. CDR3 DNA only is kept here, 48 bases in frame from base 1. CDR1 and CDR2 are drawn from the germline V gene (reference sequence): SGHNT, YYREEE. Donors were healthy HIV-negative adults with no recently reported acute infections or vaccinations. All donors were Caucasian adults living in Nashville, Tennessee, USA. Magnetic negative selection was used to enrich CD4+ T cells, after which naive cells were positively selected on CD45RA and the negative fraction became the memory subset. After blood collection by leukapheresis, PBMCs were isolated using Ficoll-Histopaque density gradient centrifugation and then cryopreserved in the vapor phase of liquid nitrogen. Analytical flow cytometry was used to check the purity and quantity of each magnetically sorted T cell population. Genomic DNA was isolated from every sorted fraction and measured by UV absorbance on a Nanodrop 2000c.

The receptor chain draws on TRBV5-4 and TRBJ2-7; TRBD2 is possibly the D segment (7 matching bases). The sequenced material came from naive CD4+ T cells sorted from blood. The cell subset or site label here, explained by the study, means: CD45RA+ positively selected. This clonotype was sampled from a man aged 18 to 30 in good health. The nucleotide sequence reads TGTGCCAGCAGCTTGGGGGGGGGCCTCAGCTCCTACGAGCAGTACTTC. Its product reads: CASSLGGGLSSYEQYF.